This T cell receptor (beta chain) was sequenced in a study of T cell responses to AZD1222 COVID-19 vaccine. Across the study: Second-dose intervals near 4 or 12 weeks were combined. General study findings and limits: Baseline serostatus was positive in only a handful of AZD1222 recipients. Across spike, vaccine-associated CD4 TCRs were found, dominant at 160-218 and 743-854.

Regarding this clone: Its antigen is still unknown.

This CDR3 region has 15 residues. With 4 bases clipped from V and 6 bases from J, the junction kept 8 bases outside the gene matches. The germline V gene encodes CDR1 LGHNA and CDR2 YNFKEQ. Generated by immunoSEQ multiplex PCR, the TCRdb table keeps only in-frame clones and is missing some. The sample carries about 140,000 clones, around 90% recorded once. The source material was peripheral blood, sampled on day 0 of AZD1222 vaccination. This TCR was sampled from an adult in good health. The rearrangement links TRBV4-2 to TRBJ1-5; TRBD1 agrees at 8 bases. CDR3 DNA sequence: TGTGCCAGCAGCCTGCTGGGACAGGTGGGTCAGCCCCAGCATTTT. It specifies CASSLLGQVGQPQHF.